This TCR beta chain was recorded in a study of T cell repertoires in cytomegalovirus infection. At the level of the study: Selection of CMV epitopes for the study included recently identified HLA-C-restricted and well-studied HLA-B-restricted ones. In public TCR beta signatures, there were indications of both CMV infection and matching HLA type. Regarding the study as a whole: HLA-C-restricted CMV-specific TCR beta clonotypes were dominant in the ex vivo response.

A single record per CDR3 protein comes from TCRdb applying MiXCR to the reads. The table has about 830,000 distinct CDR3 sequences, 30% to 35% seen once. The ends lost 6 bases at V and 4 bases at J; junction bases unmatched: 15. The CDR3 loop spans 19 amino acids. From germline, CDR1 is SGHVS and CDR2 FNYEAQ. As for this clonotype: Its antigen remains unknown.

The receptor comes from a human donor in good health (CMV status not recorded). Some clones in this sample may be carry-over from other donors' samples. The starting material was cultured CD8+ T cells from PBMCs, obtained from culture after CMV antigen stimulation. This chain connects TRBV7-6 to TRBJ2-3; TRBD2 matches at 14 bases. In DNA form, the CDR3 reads TGTGCCAGCAGTTGGGGGGAAGGACTAGCGGGGGGAGAAGCAGATACGCAGTATTTT. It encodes CASSWGEGLAGGEADTQYF.